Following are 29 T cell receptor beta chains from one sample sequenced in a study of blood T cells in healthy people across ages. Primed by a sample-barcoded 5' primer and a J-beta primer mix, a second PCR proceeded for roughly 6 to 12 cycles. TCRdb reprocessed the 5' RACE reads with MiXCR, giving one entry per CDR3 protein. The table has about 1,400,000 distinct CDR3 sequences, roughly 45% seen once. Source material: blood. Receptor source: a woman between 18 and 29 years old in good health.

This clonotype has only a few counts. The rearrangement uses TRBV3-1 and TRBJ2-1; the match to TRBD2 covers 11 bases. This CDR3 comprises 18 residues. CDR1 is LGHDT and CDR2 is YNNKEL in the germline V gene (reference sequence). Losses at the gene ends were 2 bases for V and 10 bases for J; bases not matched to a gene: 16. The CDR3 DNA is TGTGCCAGCAGCCAATATCCGTCCGGGACTAGCGGCACTAGGGAGCAGTTCTTC. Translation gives CASSQYPSGTSGTREQFF.

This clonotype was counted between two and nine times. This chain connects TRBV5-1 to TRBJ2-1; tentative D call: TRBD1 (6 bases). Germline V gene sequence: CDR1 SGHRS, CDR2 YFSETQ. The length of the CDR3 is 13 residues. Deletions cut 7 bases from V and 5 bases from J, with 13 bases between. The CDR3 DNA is TGCGCCAGCGGGCCGGACAGCAACAATGAGCAGTTCTTC. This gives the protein CASGPDSNNEQFF.

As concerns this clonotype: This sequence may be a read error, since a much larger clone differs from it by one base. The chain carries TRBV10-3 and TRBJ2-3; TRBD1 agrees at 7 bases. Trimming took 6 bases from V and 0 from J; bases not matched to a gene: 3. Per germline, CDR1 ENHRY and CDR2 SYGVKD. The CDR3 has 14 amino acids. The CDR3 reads CAISVQGSTDTQYF. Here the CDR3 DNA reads TGTGCCATCAGCGTACAGGGGAGCACAGATACGCAGTATTTT.

In DNA form, the CDR3 reads TGTGCCAGCAGTGACGGGACCGTGCTGTTAAATGAGCAGTACTTC. Translated, it gives CASSDGTVLLNEQYF. This chain joins TRBV6-1 and TRBJ2-7; D tentatively reads TRBD1 or TRBD2 (5 bases each). Germline V gene data show CDR1 as MNHNS and CDR2 as SASEGT. The V end lost 3 bases, the J end lost 7 bases, and 19 bases lay between the germline ends. The CDR3 runs 15 residues.

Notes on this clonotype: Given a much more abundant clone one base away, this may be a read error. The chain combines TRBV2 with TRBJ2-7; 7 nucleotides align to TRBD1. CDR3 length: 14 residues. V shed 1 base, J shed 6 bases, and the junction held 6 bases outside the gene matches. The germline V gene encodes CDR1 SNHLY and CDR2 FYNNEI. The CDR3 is CASSEDRGIGEQYF. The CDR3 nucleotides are TGTGCCAGCAGTGAAGACAGGGGAATCGGCGAGCAGTACTTC.

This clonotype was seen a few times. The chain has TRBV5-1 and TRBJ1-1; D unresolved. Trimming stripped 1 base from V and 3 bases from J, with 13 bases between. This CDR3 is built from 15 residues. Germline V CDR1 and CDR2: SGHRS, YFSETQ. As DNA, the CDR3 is TGCGCCAGCAGCTTGTGGTCAAGAGAGGACACTGAAGCTTTCTTT. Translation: CASSLWSREDTEAFF.

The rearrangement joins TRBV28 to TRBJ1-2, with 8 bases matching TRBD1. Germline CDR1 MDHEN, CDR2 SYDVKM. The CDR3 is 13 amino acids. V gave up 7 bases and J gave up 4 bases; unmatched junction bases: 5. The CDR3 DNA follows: TGTGCCAGCACCGTACAGGGGGGCTATGGCTACACCTTC. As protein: CASTVQGGYGYTF.

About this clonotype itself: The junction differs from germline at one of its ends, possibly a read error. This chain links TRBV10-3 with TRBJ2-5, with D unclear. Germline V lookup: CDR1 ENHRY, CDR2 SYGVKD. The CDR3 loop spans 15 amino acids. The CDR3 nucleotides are TGTGCCATCAGTATCAGTGAGATCACCCAAGAGGCCCAGTACTTC. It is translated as CAISISEITQEAQYF.

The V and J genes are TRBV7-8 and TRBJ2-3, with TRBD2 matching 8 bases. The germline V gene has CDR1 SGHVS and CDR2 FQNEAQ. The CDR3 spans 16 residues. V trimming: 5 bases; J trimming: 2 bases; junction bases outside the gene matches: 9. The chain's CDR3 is CASSPRGGGHTDTQYF. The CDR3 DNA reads TGTGCCAGCAGCCCTAGGGGCGGGGGGCACACAGATACGCAGTATTTT.

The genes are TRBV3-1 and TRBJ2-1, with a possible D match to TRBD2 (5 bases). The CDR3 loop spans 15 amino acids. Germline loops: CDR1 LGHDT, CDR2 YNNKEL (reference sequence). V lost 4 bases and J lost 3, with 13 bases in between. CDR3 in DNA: TGTGCCAGCAGCCCACTAGACTATAGCTACAATGAGCAGTTCTTC. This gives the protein CASSPLDYSYNEQFF.

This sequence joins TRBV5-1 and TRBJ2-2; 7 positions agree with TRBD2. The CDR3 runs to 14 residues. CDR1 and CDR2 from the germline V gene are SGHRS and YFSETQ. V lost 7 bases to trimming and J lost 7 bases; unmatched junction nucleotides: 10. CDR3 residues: CASGARLADGELFF. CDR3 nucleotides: TGCGCCAGCGGGGCCCGACTAGCCGACGGGGAGCTGTTTTTT.

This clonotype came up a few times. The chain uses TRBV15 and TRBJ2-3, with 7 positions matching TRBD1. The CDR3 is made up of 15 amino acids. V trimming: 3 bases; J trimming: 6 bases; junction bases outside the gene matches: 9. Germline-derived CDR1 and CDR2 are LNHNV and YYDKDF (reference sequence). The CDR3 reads CATSRVGTALDTQYF. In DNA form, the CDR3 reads TGTGCCACCAGCAGGGTTGGGACAGCCTTGGATACGCAGTATTTT.

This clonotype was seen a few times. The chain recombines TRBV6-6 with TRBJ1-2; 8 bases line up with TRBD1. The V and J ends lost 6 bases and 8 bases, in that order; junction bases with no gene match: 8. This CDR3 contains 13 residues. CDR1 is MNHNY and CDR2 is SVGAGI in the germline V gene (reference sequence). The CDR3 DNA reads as TGTGCCAGCAGCCGGGGACAGGACCTCGGCTACACCTTC. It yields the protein CASSRGQDLGYTF.

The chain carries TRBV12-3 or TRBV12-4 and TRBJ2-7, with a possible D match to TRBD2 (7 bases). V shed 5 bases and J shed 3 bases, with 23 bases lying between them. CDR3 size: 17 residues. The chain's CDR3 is CASSPGLLAGAHYEQYF. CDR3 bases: TGTGCCAGCAGTCCCGGACTTCTGGCGGGGGCCCACTACGAGCAGTACTTC.

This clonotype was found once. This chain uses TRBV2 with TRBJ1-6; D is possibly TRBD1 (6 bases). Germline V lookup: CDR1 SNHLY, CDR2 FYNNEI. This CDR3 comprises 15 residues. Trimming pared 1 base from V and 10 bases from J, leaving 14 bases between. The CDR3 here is CASSEDVGGGSPLHF. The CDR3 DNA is TGTGCCAGCAGTGAAGACGTAGGGGGAGGATCACCCCTCCACTTT.

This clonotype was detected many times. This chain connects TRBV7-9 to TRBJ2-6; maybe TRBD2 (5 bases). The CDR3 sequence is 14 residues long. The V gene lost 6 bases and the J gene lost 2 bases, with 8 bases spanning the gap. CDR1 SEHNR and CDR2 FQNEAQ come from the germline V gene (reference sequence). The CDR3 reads CASSFGAGANVLTF. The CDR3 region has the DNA TGTGCCAGCAGTTTCGGGGCTGGGGCCAACGTCCTGACTTTC.

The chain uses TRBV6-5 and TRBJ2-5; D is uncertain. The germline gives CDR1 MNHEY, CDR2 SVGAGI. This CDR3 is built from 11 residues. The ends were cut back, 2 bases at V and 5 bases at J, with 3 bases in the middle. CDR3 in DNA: TGTGCCAGCAGTTACATGGAGACCCAGTACTTC. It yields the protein CASSYMETQYF.

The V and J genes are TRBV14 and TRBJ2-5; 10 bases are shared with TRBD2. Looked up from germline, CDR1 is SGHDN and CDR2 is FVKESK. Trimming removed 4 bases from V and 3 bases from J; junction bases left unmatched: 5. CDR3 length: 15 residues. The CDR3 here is CASSPGLAWEETQYF. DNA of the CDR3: TGTGCCAGCAGCCCGGGACTAGCGTGGGAAGAGACCCAGTACTTC.

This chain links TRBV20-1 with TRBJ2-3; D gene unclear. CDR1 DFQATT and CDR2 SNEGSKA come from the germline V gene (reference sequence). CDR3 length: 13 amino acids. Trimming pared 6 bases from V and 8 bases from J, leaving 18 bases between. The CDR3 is CSARLGSSATQYF. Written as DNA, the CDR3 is TGCAGTGCCCGTCTAGGGTCGTCGGCTACGCAGTATTTT.

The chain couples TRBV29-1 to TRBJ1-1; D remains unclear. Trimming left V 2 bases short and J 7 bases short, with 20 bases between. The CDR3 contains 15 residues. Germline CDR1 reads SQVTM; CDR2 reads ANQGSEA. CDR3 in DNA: TGCAGCGTTGAACGAGACGACAAGCCCAGCGGTGAAGCTTTCTTT. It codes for CSVERDDKPSGEAFF.

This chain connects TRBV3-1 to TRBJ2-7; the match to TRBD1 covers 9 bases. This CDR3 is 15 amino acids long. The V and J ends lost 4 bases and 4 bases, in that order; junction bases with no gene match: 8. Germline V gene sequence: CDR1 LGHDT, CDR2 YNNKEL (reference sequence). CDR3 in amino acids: CASSPRDRVSYEQYF. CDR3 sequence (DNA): TGTGCCAGCAGCCCCCGGGACAGGGTATCGTACGAGCAGTACTTC.

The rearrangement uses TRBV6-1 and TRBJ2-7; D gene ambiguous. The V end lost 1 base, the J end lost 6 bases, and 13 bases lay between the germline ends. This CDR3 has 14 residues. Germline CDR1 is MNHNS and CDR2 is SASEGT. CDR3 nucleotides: TGTGCCAGCAGTGAAGACTCCCAGGACGGCGAGCAGTACTTC. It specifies CASSEDSQDGEQYF.

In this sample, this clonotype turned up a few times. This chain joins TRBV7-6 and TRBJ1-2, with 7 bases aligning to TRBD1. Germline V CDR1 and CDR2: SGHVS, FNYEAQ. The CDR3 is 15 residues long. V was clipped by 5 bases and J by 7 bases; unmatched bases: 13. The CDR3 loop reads CASSPRLTGNAGYTF. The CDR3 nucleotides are TGTGCCAGCAGCCCTCGATTGACAGGGAATGCTGGCTACACCTTC.

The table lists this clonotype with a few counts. The CDR3 region is CASSTRTGGGNTYEQYF. DNA of the CDR3: TGTGCCAGCAGTACTAGGACCGGAGGCGGGAATACCTACGAGCAGTACTTC. The gene calls are TRBV27 and TRBJ2-7; the D gene is possibly TRBD2 (6 bases). Germline values: CDR1 MNHEY, CDR2 SMNVEV (reference sequence). The CDR3 has 17 residues. Trimming cost V 5 bases and J 2 bases, with 22 bases left between them.

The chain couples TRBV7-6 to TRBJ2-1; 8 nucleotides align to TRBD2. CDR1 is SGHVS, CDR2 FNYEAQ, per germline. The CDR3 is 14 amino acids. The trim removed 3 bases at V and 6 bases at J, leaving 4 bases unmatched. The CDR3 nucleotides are TGTGCCAGCAGCTTTAGCGGGGACCTCAATGAGCAGTTCTTC. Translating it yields CASSFSGDLNEQFF.

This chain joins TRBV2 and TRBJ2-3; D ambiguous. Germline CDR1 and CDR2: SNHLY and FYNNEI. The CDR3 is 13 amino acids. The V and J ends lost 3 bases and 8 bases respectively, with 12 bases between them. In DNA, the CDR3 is TGTGCCAGCAGTGATGGCGTTTGGGGTACGCAGTATTTT. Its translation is CASSDGVWGTQYF.

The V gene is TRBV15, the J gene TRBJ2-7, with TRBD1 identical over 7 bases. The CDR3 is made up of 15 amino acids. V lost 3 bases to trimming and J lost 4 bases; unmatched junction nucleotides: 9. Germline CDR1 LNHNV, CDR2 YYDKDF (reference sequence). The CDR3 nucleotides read TGTGCCACCAGCAGGTTACAGGGGAAATCGTACGAGCAGTACTTC. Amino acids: CATSRLQGKSYEQYF.

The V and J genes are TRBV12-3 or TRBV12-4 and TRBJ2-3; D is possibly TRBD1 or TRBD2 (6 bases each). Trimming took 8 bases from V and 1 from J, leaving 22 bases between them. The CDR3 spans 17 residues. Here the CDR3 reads CASSTLWGAFGTDTQYF. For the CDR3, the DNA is TGTGCCAGCTCCACCCTCTGGGGGGCGTTTGGCACAGATACGCAGTATTTT.

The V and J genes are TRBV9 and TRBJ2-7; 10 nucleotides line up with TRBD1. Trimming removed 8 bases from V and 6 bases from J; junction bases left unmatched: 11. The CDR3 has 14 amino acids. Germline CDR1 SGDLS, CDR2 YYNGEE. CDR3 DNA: TGTGCCAGGGGCGACAGGGGGCTAAACTCCGAGCAGTACTTC. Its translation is CARGDRGLNSEQYF.